The entry that follows covers one T cell receptor beta chain sequence. This clonotype came up a few times. What antigen it recognizes has not been identified. Base qualities are not recorded, but no much larger clone differs from it by a single base. This sample was taken from a study of identical twins (TCRdb year 2016). Study-wide context: TCR alpha and beta repertoires from monozygotic twins, unrelated adults of various ages and cord blood were deep-sequenced to test whether fetal clonotypes persist. To rule out contamination, the twin experiments were replicated at different times with different library preparation protocols.

Only healthy Caucasian donors were included. Three pairs of female monozygotic twins, all aged about 18 to 30 years, made up the twin cohort. Peripheral blood mononuclear cells were used as the source from which RNA for TCR libraries was isolated. Libraries were built with 5' RACE. The reads were generated on an Illumina HiSeq 2000. Template switching added a universal primer binding site, and the final cDNA carried a unique molecular identifier that allowed TCR cDNA molecules to be counted accurately. Specific primers in the conserved constant-segment region were used to synthesize first-strand cDNA for the TCR alpha and beta chains. To control for contamination, every cDNA library was double barcoded, receiving both a SMART-Mk sample barcode and Illumina barcodes. TruSeq adapter sequences, together with Illumina sample barcodes, were added in two successive PCR steps. The TCR alpha and beta cDNA libraries were sequenced on the Illumina HiSeq platform using custom primers. As for how the authors treated the data: MiGEC processed the raw reads to extract unique molecular identifiers, while MiXCR was used to determine the CDR3 positions. Recombination models were inferred per individual with the repgenHMM and IGoR tools using an EM algorithm. Shared clonotypes were analyzed with the tcR package in R, and sharing was normalized by the product of cloneset sizes. Out-of-frame nonproductive sequences were analyzed to study raw recombination free of thymic and clonal selection effects. TCRdb took the public reads, trimmed them with fastp at Q25, ran MiXCR for clone calling and kept in-frame beta chains. Rows merge per CDR3 protein into single entries with the most common DNA and genes. TCRdb's processing, not the authors' own work, is the source of the V and J calls. For this sample there are approximately 680,000 distinct CDR3 sequences; 7.1% appear just once. Jointly, the top ten make up around 1.6% of the sample.

Via the germline V gene (reference sequence), CDR1 is DFQATT and CDR2 SNEGSKA. V is pruned by 3 bases and J by 2 bases, leaving 4 bases of the junction without a gene match. Counted from cysteine to phenylalanine, this CDR3 has 14 amino acids. The CDR3 DNA has 42 bases and is translated from base 1. Study-wide conclusions, independent of this receptor: Because the same donors could not be followed over many years, conclusions were based on cross-sectional statistical analysis. In monozygotic twins, recombination models systematically underestimated out-of-frame TCR alpha sharing, but the models matched the sharing seen between unrelated individuals. Compared with coincidental sharing between unrelated individuals, out-of-frame TCR alpha sequences shared between twins showed an excess of sequences with low generation probability. In beta out-of-frame sequences, excess twin sharing was weaker, because having fewer shared sequences lowered the signal-to-noise ratio. Fewer insertions were carried by abundant cord blood beta clonotypes; a weaker similar trend was observed in young adult naive repertoires, while no such trend was observed in memory repertoires. Zero-insertion analyses could be partly confounded by invariant T cells such as MAIT and iNKT, though diverse VJ usage argued against such confounding for most clonotypes.

The data also belong to a second study, concerning yellow fever vaccine responses in identical twins. Reported in the second study: According to the authors, in identical twins the way T cells responded to vaccination appeared partly convergent and partly personalized. Focusing on identical twins, the study followed the T cell clones that responded to the vaccine, and did so with precision.

Here the chain combines TRBV20-1 and TRBJ1-5; TRBD1 aligns with 7 central bases. This clonotype originated in a woman under 30 in good health. Material: PBMCs. This receptor carries the CDR3 CSAREGQGNQPQHF. Read as DNA, the sequence is TGCAGTGCTAGGGAAGGACAGGGCAATCAGCCCCAGCATTTT.